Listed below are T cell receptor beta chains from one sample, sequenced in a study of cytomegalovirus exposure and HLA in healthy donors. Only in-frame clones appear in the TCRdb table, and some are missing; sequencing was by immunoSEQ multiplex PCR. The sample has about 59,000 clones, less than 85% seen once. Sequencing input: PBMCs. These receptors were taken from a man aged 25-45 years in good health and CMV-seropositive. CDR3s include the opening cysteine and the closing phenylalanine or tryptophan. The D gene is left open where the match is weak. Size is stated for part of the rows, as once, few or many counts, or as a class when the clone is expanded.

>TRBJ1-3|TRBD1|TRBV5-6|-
CASSLWGTDSGNTIYF
TGTGCCAGCAGCTTGTGGGGGACAGACTCTGGAAACACCATATATTTT
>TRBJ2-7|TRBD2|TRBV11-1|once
CASSLASGVIFSYEQYF
TGTGCCAGCAGCTTGGCTAGCGGGGTTATCTTCTCCTACGAGCAGTACTTC
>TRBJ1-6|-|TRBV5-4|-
CASFTAGEYDSPLHF
TGTGCCAGCTTTACGGCGGGGGAGTATGATTCACCCCTCCACTTT
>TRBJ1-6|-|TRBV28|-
CALGGSYNSPLHF
TGTGCCTTGGGGGGCTCCTATAATTCACCCCTCCACTTT
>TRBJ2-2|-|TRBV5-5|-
CASSFPLQGANTGELFF
TGTGCCAGCAGCTTTCCCTTACAGGGCGCTAACACCGGGGAGCTGTTTTTT
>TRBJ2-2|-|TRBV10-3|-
CAIRAQGPNGELFF
TGTGCCATCAGGGCACAGGGTCCCAACGGGGAGCTGTTTTTT
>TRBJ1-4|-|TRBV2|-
CASRGGAHNEKLFF
TGTGCCAGCAGGGGGGGGGCCCACAATGAAAAACTGTTTTTT
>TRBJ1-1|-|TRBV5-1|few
CASSLDPQMNTEAFF
TGCGCCAGCAGCTTGGATCCGCAGATGAACACTGAAGCTTTCTTT
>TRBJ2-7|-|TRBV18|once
CASSLVASSSEQYF
TGTGCCAGCTCCCTCGTAGCTTCTTCCTCAGAGCAGTACTTC
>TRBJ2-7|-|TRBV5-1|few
CASSLGNIYEQYF
TGCGCCAGCAGCTTGGGTAACATCTACGAGCAGTACTTC
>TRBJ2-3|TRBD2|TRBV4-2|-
CASSPGTSGDTQYF
TGTGCCAGCAGCCCAGGGACTAGCGGTGATACGCAGTATTTT
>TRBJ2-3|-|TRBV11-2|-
CASSPKDRWPTDTQYF
TGTGCCAGCAGCCCAAAAGACAGATGGCCCACAGATACGCAGTATTTT
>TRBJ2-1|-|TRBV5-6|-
CASSSEPSSLPFF
TGTGCCAGCAGCTCCGAACCCTCTAGTTTACCGTTCTTC
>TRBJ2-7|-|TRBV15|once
CATSEGRRSYEQYF
TGTGCCACCAGCGAGGGGAGGCGCTCCTACGAGCAGTACTTC
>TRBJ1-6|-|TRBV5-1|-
CASRIQQDSPLHF
TGCGCCAGCAGAATTCAACAGGATTCACCCCTCCACTTT
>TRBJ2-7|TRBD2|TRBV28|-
CASTISGGTIYEQYF
TGTGCCAGCACCATTAGCGGGGGGACGATCTACGAGCAGTACTTC
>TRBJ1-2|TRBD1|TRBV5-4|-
CASSPQQGTDYGYTF
TGTGCCAGCAGCCCTCAACAGGGGACAGACTATGGCTACACCTTC
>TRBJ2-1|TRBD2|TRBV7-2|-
CASSPSGGGYNEQFF
TGTGCCAGCAGCCCTAGCGGGGGGGGATACAATGAGCAGTTCTTC
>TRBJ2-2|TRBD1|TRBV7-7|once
CASSPRDRGAGELFF
TGTGCCAGCAGCCCGAGGGACAGGGGTGCCGGGGAGCTGTTTTTT
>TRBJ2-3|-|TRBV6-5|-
CASSYSPGLENTQYF
TGTGCCAGCAGTTACTCTCCCGGACTGGAGAATACGCAGTATTTT
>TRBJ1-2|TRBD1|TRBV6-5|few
CASTYEGTGHYGYTF
TGTGCCAGCACCTACGAGGGGACAGGCCACTATGGCTACACCTTC
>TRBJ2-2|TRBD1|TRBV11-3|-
CASSLAGRGFGELFF
TGTGCCAGCAGCTTAGCGGGCAGGGGGTTCGGGGAGCTGTTTTTT
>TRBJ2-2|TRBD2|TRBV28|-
CASSLSASGGATGELFF
TGTGCCAGCAGTTTATCCGCTAGCGGGGGGGCGACCGGGGAGCTGTTTTTT
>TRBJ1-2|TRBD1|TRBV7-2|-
CASSPRTGCDYTF
TGTGCCAGCAGCCCACGGACAGGCTGCGACTACACCTTC
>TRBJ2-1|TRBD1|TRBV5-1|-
CASSLGQGANNEQFF
TGCGCCAGCAGCCTGGGACAGGGGGCCAACAATGAGCAGTTCTTC
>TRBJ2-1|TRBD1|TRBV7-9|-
CASSARTGVNEQFF
TGTGCCAGCAGCGCTCGGACAGGGGTAAATGAGCAGTTCTTC
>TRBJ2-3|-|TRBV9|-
CASSVGLAGDRPGTDTQYF
TGTGCCAGCAGCGTAGGATTGGCAGGGGATCGCCCTGGCACAGATACGCAGTATTTT
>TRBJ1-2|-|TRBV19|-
CASSASQGNYGYTF
TGTGCCAGTAGTGCTTCCCAGGGTAACTATGGCTACACCTTC
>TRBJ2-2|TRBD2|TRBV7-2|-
CASSLFSGGTGELFF
TGTGCCAGCAGCTTATTTTCGGGGGGCACCGGGGAGCTGTTTTTT
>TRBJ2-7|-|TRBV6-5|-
CASSYRQNLYEQYF
TGTGCCAGCAGTTACCGACAGAACCTCTACGAGCAGTACTTC
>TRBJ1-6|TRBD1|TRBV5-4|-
CASSLTARTGYNSPLHF
TGTGCCAGCAGCCTTACTGCTCGGACAGGGTATAATTCACCCCTCCACTTT
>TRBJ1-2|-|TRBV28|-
CAAGGNYGYTF
TGTGCCGCTGGGGGGAACTATGGCTACACCTTC
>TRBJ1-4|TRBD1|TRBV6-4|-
CARNRGGATNEKLFF
TGTGCCAGAAACAGGGGAGGAGCAACTAATGAAAAACTGTTTTTT
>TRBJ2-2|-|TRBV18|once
CASSPNLVANTGELFF
TGTGCCAGCTCACCGAATCTAGTTGCGAACACCGGGGAGCTGTTTTTT
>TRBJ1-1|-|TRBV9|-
CASSGRRVMDTEAFF
TGTGCCAGCAGCGGACGCAGGGTAATGGACACTGAAGCTTTCTTT
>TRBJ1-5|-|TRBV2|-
CASTRERYSNQPQHF
TGTGCCAGCACAAGAGAACGATATAGCAATCAGCCCCAGCATTTT
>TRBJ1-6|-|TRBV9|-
CASSVFPGYNSPLHF
TGTGCCAGCAGCGTTTTCCCAGGTTATAATTCACCCCTCCACTTT